This TCR beta chain emerged from a study of high-grade serous ovarian cancer treatment subgroups. Across the whole study: Mean per sample: about 15,000 reads, some 8,100 unique TCR beta rearrangements. Study-level results: Without spatial data, bulk sequencing limits insight into HGSC tumor diversity. Repertoire similarity ranged 0.11 to 0.79 between tumors of one patient. Repertoire analysis covered CDR3 alone, not CDR1 or CDR2.

The tumor samples were collected prior to definitive surgery or chemotherapy. Germline lookup yields CDR1 MNHNY and CDR2 SVGAGI (reference sequence). Trimming cost V 0 bases and J 3 bases; bases outside gene matches: 3. This CDR3 has 15 amino acids. The data were produced by immunoSEQ multiplex PCR, yet TCRdb's version contains in-frame clones alone and is incomplete. Counted here are 15,000 to 20,000 clones, almost 75% occurring once; the ten biggest clones make up more than 3.5%. Points on this clone: No antigen is known for it.

This TCR was sampled from a human donor with high-grade serous ovarian cancer. The sequenced material came from tumor tissue. The V call is TRBV6-6, the J call TRBJ2-7, with 9 bases fitting TRBD1. CDR3 in amino acids: CASSYSGTGIYEQYF. In nucleotides, the CDR3 is TGTGCCAGCAGTTACTCGGGGACAGGGATCTACGAGCAGTACTTC.